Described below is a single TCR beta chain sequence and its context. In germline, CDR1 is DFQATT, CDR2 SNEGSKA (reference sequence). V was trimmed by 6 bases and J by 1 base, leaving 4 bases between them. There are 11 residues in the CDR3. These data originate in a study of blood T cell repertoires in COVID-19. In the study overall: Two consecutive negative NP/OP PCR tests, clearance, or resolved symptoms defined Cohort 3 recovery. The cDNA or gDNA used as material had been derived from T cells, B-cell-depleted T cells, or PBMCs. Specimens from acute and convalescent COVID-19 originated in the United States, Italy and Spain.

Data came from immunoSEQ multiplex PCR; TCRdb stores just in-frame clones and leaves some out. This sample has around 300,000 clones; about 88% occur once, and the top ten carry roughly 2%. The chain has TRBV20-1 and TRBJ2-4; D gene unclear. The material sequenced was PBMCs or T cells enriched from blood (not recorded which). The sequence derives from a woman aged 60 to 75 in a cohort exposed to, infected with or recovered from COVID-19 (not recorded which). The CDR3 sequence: CSAEAKNIQYF. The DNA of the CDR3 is TGCAGTGCGGAGGCCAAAAACATTCAGTACTTC.